One and the same sample provided the 2 T cell receptor beta chains below, sequenced in a study of early T cells in non-severe SARS-CoV-2 infection. TCRdb recomputed calls from the 5' RACE reads with MiXCR, one row per CDR3 protein. The sample holds tens of thousands of distinct CDR3 sequences, roughly a tenth seen once. Input material: whole blood. These receptors were collected from an adult who was a healthcare worker with PCR-confirmed SARS-CoV-2 infection or an uninfected control (not recorded which).

This clonotype showed up many times. This chain connects TRBV7-9 to TRBJ1-6; a weak D match, TRBD1 (5 bases). Trimming removed 1 base from V and 8 bases from J, with 12 bases in between. From germline, CDR1 is SEHNR and CDR2 FQNEAQ (reference sequence). The CDR3 covers 15 residues. The CDR3 sequence: CASSLGSVGDSPLHF. DNA of the CDR3: TGTGCCAGCAGCTTAGGGTCAGTAGGGGATTCACCCCTCCACTTT.

This clonotype was seen at least ten times. The chain has TRBV29-1 and TRBJ2-6; 9 nucleotides match TRBD1. Germline values: CDR1 SQVTM, CDR2 ANQGSEA. The CDR3 loop spans 14 amino acids. J was trimmed by 2 bases and V by 7 bases; bases with no gene match: 3. CDR3 nucleotide sequence: TGCAGCGCCAGACAGGGGGCTGGGGCCAACGTCCTGACTTTC. The encoded protein is CSARQGAGANVLTF.